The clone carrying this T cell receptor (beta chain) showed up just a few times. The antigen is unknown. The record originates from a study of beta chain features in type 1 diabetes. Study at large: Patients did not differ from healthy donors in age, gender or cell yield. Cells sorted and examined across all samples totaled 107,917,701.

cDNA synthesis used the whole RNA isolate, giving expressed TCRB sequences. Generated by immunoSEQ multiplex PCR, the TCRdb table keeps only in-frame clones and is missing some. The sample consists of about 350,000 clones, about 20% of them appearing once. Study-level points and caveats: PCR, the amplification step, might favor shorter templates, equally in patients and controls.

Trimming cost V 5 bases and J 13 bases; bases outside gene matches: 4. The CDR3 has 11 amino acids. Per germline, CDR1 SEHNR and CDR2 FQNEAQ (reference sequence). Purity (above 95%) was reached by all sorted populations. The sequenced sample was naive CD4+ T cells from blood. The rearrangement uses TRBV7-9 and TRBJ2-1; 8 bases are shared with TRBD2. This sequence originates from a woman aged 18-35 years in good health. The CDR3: CASSRGGPQFF. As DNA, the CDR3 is TGTGCCAGCAGCCGGGGGGGCCCCCAGTTCTTC.